This TCR beta chain originates from a study of T cell responses to AZD1222 COVID-19 vaccine. Study-wide results and caveats: Among those given AZD1222, only six or seven were seropositive at baseline.

About this clone: Antigen specificity is unknown.

Here immunoSEQ multiplex PCR was the method, and the copy in TCRdb shows in-frame clones only, minus some. The table lists roughly 95,000 clones, approximately 90% of them singletons. This sample comprised peripheral blood, obtained 28 days after the second AZD1222 dose. The sequence was collected from an adult who received the AZD1222 COVID-19 vaccine.

Written as DNA, the CDR3 is TGTGCCAGCAGCCGGGACAGCTACTACTATGGCTACACCTTC. Its translation: CASSRDSYYYGYTF. The chain joins TRBV6-5 to TRBJ1-2, with TRBD1 matching over 7 bases. J lost 3 bases, V lost 6 bases, and 7 bases had no gene match. CDR1 MNHEY and CDR2 SVGAGI come from the germline V gene. This CDR3 is built from 14 residues.